Below, 32 T cell receptor beta chains from the same sample are listed, as sequenced in a study. TCRdb processed the 5' RACE reads anew with MiXCR; each CDR3 protein has one entry. The sample yields around 57,000 distinct CDR3 sequences, roughly 28% seen once. The sample comprised tumor-infiltrating memory CD4+ T cells sorted from the breast tumor. The subset is: memory CD4+ T cells, CD4+CD45RO+CD25-. All receptors come from a female donor with breast cancer.

This clonotype was detected only a few times. V gene TRBV6-5 combines with J gene TRBJ1-5, with D tentatively TRBD1 (5 bases). V gave up 5 bases and J gave up 4 bases, with 9 bases separating them. Looked up from germline, CDR1 is MNHEY and CDR2 is SVGAGI. The CDR3 covers 13 residues. The CDR3 loop reads CASSDRYNQPQHF. The CDR3 nucleotides read TGTGCCAGCAGTGACAGATATAATCAGCCCCAGCATTTT.

This clonotype was seen many times. The chain couples TRBV27 to TRBJ1-5; no clear D. The germline gives CDR1 MNHEY, CDR2 SMNVEV (reference sequence). The CDR3 spans 14 residues. Trimming removed 10 bases from V and 1 base from J, with 14 bases in between. As DNA, the CDR3 is TGTGCCAACCCGAGGAGGGCCAGCAATCAGCCCCAGCATTTT. It encodes CANPRRASNQPQHF.

The chain couples TRBV7-8 to TRBJ2-1; tentatively, D is TRBD1 or TRBD2 (5 bases each). V lost 5 bases to trimming and J lost 6 bases, with 8 bases between them. Germline CDR1 reads SGHVS; CDR2 reads FQNEAQ. The CDR3 contains 12 residues. The CDR3 nucleotides are TGTGCCAGCAGCCGGGACCTCAATGAGCAGTTCTTC. Its protein product is CASSRDLNEQFF.

As regards this clonotype: Since the CDR3 does not end with the conserved phenylalanine or tryptophan, this likely comes from a read error. The chain uses TRBV29-1 and TRBJ2-2; no clear D gene. CDR1 is SQVTM, CDR2 ANQGSEA, per germline. The CDR3 has 14 amino acids. CDR3 bases: TGCAGCGTCCGGGCCCTCGCGAACACTGGGGAGCTGTTTTAT. Its protein is CSVRALANTGELFY.

This clonotype was seen a few times. The V call is TRBV7-3, the J call TRBJ2-3, with 12 bases that match TRBD2. This CDR3 is 15 amino acids long. Germline V gives CDR1 SGHTA, CDR2 FQGTGA. Unmatched junction bases numbered 7, after V lost 4 bases and J lost 8 bases. Here the CDR3 DNA reads TGTGCCAGCAGCTCTTCTAGCGGGAGGGCCGGTACGCAGTATTTT. It specifies CASSSSSGRAGTQYF.

The chain recombines TRBV28 with TRBJ2-7; D uncertain. The germline CDR1 and CDR2 sequences are MDHEN and SYDVKM. V lost 6 bases and J lost 2, with 14 bases in between. The CDR3 length is 14 residues. The CDR3 DNA is TGTGCCAGCAGGTGGGCCTCGTCCCCCTACGAGCAGTACTTC. Protein: CASRWASSPYEQYF.

To note about this clonotype: The germline gene is not matched at one end of the junction; a read error may be the cause. This chain connects TRBV5-1 to TRBJ2-2; D is perhaps TRBD1 (6 bases). CDR3 length: 15 residues. Germline V CDR1 and CDR2: SGHRS, YFSETQ. CDR3 in DNA: TGCTCCAGCACTTTTGGGGGCATTAACACCGGGGAGCTGTTTTTT. Protein: CSSTFGGINTGELFF.

This clonotype was recorded a few times. The chain uses TRBV5-1 and TRBJ2-2; D unresolved. Trimming left V 0 bases short and J 4 bases short, with 13 bases between. This CDR3 is 16 amino acids long. In germline, CDR1 is SGHRS, CDR2 YFSETQ. The CDR3, as DNA: TGCGCCAGCAGCTTGGATGGTGGTCCGGGCACCGGGGAGCTGTTTTTT. It yields the protein CASSLDGGPGTGELFF.

The J gene is TRBJ1-1, the V gene TRBV27, with TRBD1 matching over 8 bases. V gave up 6 bases and J gave up 3 bases; unmatched junction bases: 9. This CDR3 region has 15 residues. Germline assignment: CDR1 MNHEY and CDR2 SMNVEV (reference sequence). CDR3 in amino acids: CASSHSPDRDTEAFF. The CDR3 coding sequence is TGTGCCAGCAGCCACTCTCCGGACAGGGACACTGAAGCTTTCTTT.

This clonotype came up a few times. The chain carries TRBV7-6 and TRBJ2-1, with 9 bases lining up with TRBD2. Germline lookup yields CDR1 SGHVS and CDR2 FNYEAQ. Germline trimming cut 8 bases from V and 2 bases from J; bases unmatched to any gene: 16. The CDR3 has 18 amino acids. The CDR3 coding sequence is TGTGCCAGCCTCCCGGGTGTTCCCCGACTAGCGGCCTACAATGAGCAGTTCTTC. Translation: CASLPGVPRLAAYNEQFF.

In the case of this clonotype: The junction shows a germline mismatch at one end, possibly a read error. This chain joins TRBV5-1 and TRBJ2-2, with TRBD2 as a possible D gene (5 bases). CDR3 length: 14 amino acids. Germline loops: CDR1 SGHRS, CDR2 YFSETQ. The CDR3 bases are TGCGCCAGCAGCTTGGAACAGAACACCGGGGAGCTGTCTTTT. This codes for CASSLEQNTGELSF. Based on the CDR3 plus reference TRBV5-1 and TRBJ2-2, the full variable domain is KAGVTQTPRYLIKTRGQQVTLSCSPISGHRSVSWYQQTPGQGLQFLFEYFSETQRNKGNFPGRFSGRQFSNSRSEMNVSTLELGDSALYLCASSLEQNTGELSFGEGSRLTVL.

In this sample, this clonotype turned up a few times. The chain combines TRBV7-2 with TRBJ2-2; 9 nucleotides agree with TRBD1. The CDR3 consists of 17 residues. The V gene's germline CDR1 is SGHTA and CDR2 FQGNSA. J was trimmed by 0 bases and V by 4 bases; bases with no gene match: 6. The DNA of the CDR3 is TGTGCCAGCAGCTACAAGACAGGGGGAACGAACACCGGGGAGCTGTTTTTT. It codes for CASSYKTGGTNTGELFF.

V usage is TRBV5-1 and J usage is TRBJ2-3; no clear D gene. The CDR3 sequence is 15 residues long. The V gene's germline CDR1 is SGHRS and CDR2 YFSETQ. The V end lost 4 bases, the J end lost 1 base, and 13 bases lay between the germline ends. CDR3 amino acids: CASSAMGIGTDTQYF. The CDR3 DNA follows: TGCGCCAGCAGCGCGATGGGGATAGGCACAGATACGCAGTATTTT.

The table lists this clonotype with many counts. This sequence joins TRBV20-1 and TRBJ2-1; TRBD2 is a possible D gene (5 bases). CDR1 is DFQATT and CDR2 is SNEGSKA in the germline V gene (reference sequence). V was shortened by 1 base and J by 8 bases, with 15 bases between the two germline ends. This CDR3 is built from 14 residues. The CDR3: CSARAPSPRDEQFF. In DNA, the CDR3 is TGCAGTGCTAGAGCCCCGAGCCCGCGGGATGAGCAGTTCTTC.

The J gene is TRBJ2-2, the V gene TRBV28, with D perhaps matching TRBD2 (5 bases). Per germline, CDR1 MDHEN and CDR2 SYDVKM. The CDR3 is 14 amino acids. Deletions cut 10 bases from V and 2 bases from J, with 14 bases between. The CDR3 DNA reads as TGTGCCACCCTACCCAGCGGAAACACCGGGGAGCTGTTTTTT. Translated, it gives CATLPSGNTGELFF.

This clonotype was picked up many times. The rearrangement uses TRBV28 and TRBJ1-4; no definite D call. The CDR3 is made up of 11 amino acids. The germline V gene encodes CDR1 MDHEN and CDR2 SYDVKM. Trimming pared 7 bases from V and 10 bases from J, leaving 10 bases between. CDR3 sequence (DNA): TGTGCCAGCACGGCTCAAGGAAAACTGTTTTTT. It is translated as CASTAQGKLFF.

This chain connects TRBV28 to TRBJ2-7; 8 nucleotides align to TRBD1. V shed 6 bases and J 2 bases; nucleotides not matched to a gene: 9. The CDR3 extends over 15 amino acids. Germline loops: CDR1 MDHEN, CDR2 SYDVKM. Written as DNA, the CDR3 is TGTGCCAGCAGATCGATGGGACAGGCCCCCTACGAGCAGTACTTC. It encodes CASRSMGQAPYEQYF.

The rearrangement uses TRBV4-2 and TRBJ1-4; D is unclear. Trimming removed 0 bases from V and 8 bases from J, with 7 bases in between. The germline V gene encodes CDR1 LGHNA and CDR2 YNFKEQ. The length of the CDR3 is 13 residues. CDR3 in amino acids: CASSQDWTEKLFF. The CDR3, as DNA: TGTGCCAGCAGCCAAGATTGGACCGAAAAACTGTTTTTT.

J is TRBJ2-2 and V is TRBV24-1; no clear D gene. The germline V gene encodes CDR1 KGHDR and CDR2 SFDVKD. The CDR3 spans 13 residues. Trimming shortened V by 1 base and J by 6 bases, and 5 bases separated the two germline ends. The CDR3 protein is CATSDLVPGELFF. Here the CDR3 DNA reads TGTGCCACCAGTGATTTAGTTCCCGGGGAGCTGTTTTTT.

This clonotype was observed a few times. A read error may explain this, as a much larger clone is one base away. The chain couples TRBV29-1 to TRBJ2-1, with D possibly TRBD2 on 6 matching bases. Looked up from germline, CDR1 is SQVTM and CDR2 is ANQGSEA. This CDR3 is built from 11 residues. In DNA form, the CDR3 reads TGCGGCGTTGGGGGACTCAATGAGCAGTTCTTC. Protein: CGVGGLNEQFF.

This chain joins TRBV7-9 and TRBJ2-5; a weak D match, TRBD2 (6 bases). V was cut by 3 bases and J by 5 bases, with 16 bases left in between. Germline CDR1 is SEHNR and CDR2 is FQNEAQ (reference sequence). There are 15 residues in the CDR3. CDR3 sequence (DNA): TGTGCCAGCAGCTTGCGACTAGTTGAAAAGGAGACCCAGTACTTC. Translating gives CASSLRLVEKETQYF.

This clonotype was detected a few times. V is TRBV4-2 and J is TRBJ2-1, with D tentatively TRBD1 (5 bases). Deletions cut 0 bases from V and 15 bases from J, with 15 bases between. Germline CDR1 is LGHNA and CDR2 is YNFKEQ. The CDR3 contains 13 residues. The CDR3 loop reads CASSQDLRDTAFF. The CDR3 DNA is TGTGCCAGCAGCCAAGACCTCAGGGATACCGCGTTCTTC.

V gene TRBV28 combines with J gene TRBJ2-7; 7 positions agree with TRBD1. The CDR3 totals 13 residues. Germline V gene data show CDR1 as MDHEN and CDR2 as SYDVKM. V shed 7 bases, J shed 2 bases, and the junction held 5 bases outside the gene matches. CDR3 nucleotides: TGTGCCAGCAAGGCACAGGGGACCTACGAGCAGTACTTC. It encodes CASKAQGTYEQYF.

This clonotype showed up just a few times. The chain employs TRBV7-8 and TRBJ2-7, with 7 bases aligning to TRBD1. This CDR3 spans 12 amino acids. Germline V CDR1 and CDR2: SGHVS, FQNEAQ. The J segment lost 3 bases and the V segment lost 8 bases, leaving 4 bases of the junction unmatched. The CDR3: CASSRTGYEQYF. The DNA of the CDR3 is TGTGCCAGCTCCAGGACAGGCTACGAGCAGTACTTC.

This chain links TRBV5-5 with TRBJ2-7, with D unclear. Germline CDR1 is SGHKS and CDR2 is YYEKEE (reference sequence). CDR3 length: 16 residues. Trimming removed 1 base from V and 2 bases from J, with 16 bases in between. The CDR3 sequence is CASSLKAPIIAYEQYF. In nucleotides, the CDR3 is TGTGCCAGCAGCTTGAAAGCACCCATTATCGCCTACGAGCAGTACTTC.

CDR3 nucleotide sequence: TGTGCCAGCAGCTTGGACGCGGGAGTTAAGGAGACCCAGTACTTC. It codes for CASSLDAGVKETQYF. V usage is TRBV5-5 and J usage is TRBJ2-5; TRBD2 agrees at 7 bases. Germline-derived CDR1 and CDR2 are SGHKS and YYEKEE (reference sequence). CDR3 length equals 15 residues. Germline trimming cut 0 bases from V and 5 bases from J; bases unmatched to any gene: 7.

In its sample, this clonotype was seen a few times. The chain employs TRBV7-3 and TRBJ2-2; D remains ambiguous. Germline V gene lookup returns CDR1 SGHTA and CDR2 FQGTGA. V lost 5 bases, J lost 5 bases, and 9 bases lay in between. CDR3 length: 13 amino acids. CDR3 sequence reads: CASSLLGTGELFF. The CDR3 DNA reads TGTGCCAGCAGCCTATTGGGGACCGGGGAGCTGTTTTTT.

The J gene is TRBJ1-1, the V gene TRBV5-1, with a possible D match to TRBD1 (6 bases). V dropped 4 bases and J dropped 1 base, with 20 bases sitting between them. This CDR3 is built from 17 residues. CDR1 is SGHRS, CDR2 YFSETQ, per germline. Here the CDR3 DNA reads TGCGCCAGCAGCACCGGGACAAGGGCTTCTCAGAACACTGAAGCTTTCTTT. Amino acid sequence: CASSTGTRASQNTEAFF. Drawing the rest from reference TRBV5-1 and TRBJ1-1, the complete variable domain is KAGVTQTPRYLIKTRGQQVTLSCSPISGHRSVSWYQQTPGQGLQFLFEYFSETQRNKGNFPGRFSGRQFSNSRSEMNVSTLELGDSALYLCASSTGTRASQNTEAFFGQGTRLTVV.

This clonotype was detected only a few times. V and J are TRBV6-1 and TRBJ1-1; D gene uncertain. The length of the CDR3 is 12 residues. Germline loops: CDR1 MNHNS, CDR2 SASEGT. Deletions cut 1 base from V and 3 bases from J, with 3 bases between. The CDR3 DNA reads as TGTGCCAGCAGTGAAGGATACACTGAAGCTTTCTTT. This sequence encodes CASSEGYTEAFF.

This clonotype was observed a few times. V usage is TRBV6-5 and J usage is TRBJ2-7; 9 bases are shared with TRBD1. Per germline, CDR1 MNHEY and CDR2 SVGAGI. The CDR3 sequence is 15 residues long. The V segment lost 2 bases and the J segment 4 bases; nucleotides outside the gene matches: 6. This CDR3 reads CASSYLDRGAYEQYF. The CDR3 DNA sequence: TGTGCCAGCAGTTACCTGGACAGGGGAGCTTACGAGCAGTACTTC.

This clonotype was detected many times. The rearrangement uses TRBV7-2 and TRBJ2-3; possibly TRBD1 for D (6 bases). Trimming shortened V by 5 bases and J by 8 bases, and 17 bases separated the two germline ends. This CDR3 has 14 residues. The V gene's germline CDR1 is SGHTA and CDR2 FQGNSA. The CDR3 is CASSLRTAAGTQYF. The CDR3 DNA reads as TGTGCCAGCAGCCTAAGGACAGCCGCTGGTACGCAGTATTTT.

The V and J genes are TRBV5-1 and TRBJ2-2; D perhaps matches TRBD1 (6 bases). From germline, CDR1 is SGHRS and CDR2 YFSETQ. This CDR3 spans 14 amino acids. Trimming stripped 5 bases from V and 3 bases from J, with 11 bases between. The chain's CDR3 is CASSTQGDTGELFF. CDR3 coding DNA: TGCGCCAGCAGTACACAGGGCGACACCGGGGAGCTGTTTTTT.